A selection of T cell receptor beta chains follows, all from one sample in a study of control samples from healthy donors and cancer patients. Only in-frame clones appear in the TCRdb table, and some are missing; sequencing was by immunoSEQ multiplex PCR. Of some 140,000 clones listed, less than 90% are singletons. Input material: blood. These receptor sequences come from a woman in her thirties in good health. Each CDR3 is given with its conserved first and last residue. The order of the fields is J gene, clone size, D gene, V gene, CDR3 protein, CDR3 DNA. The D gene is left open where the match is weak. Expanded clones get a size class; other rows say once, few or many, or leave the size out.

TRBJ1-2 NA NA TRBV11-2 CASSLTGYGYTF TGTGCCAGCAGCTTAACGGGCTATGGCTACACCTTC
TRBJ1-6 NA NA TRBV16 CASSQSGNSPLHF TGTGCCAGCAGCCAATCGGGTAATTCACCCCTCCACTTT
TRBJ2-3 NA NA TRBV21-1 CASSKGRLAGTDTQYF TGTGCCAGCAGCAAAGGGAGACTAGCGGGCACAGATACGCAGTATTTT
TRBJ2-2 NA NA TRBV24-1 CATRSGAGELFF TGTGCCACCAGATCAGGGGCCGGGGAGCTGTTTTTT
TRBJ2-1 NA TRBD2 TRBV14 CASSHREAGVSYNEQFF TGTGCCAGCAGTCATAGGGAAGCGGGAGTTTCCTACAATGAGCAGTTCTTC
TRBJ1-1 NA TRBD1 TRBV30 CAWSEQGYTEAFF TGTGCCTGGAGTGAACAGGGGTACACTGAAGCTTTCTTT
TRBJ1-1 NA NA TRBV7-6 CASSLVLKSLNTEAFF TGTGCCAGCAGCTTAGTCTTGAAGTCCCTGAACACTGAAGCTTTCTTT
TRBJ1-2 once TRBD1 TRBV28 CAILHPGQGAGGYTF TGTGCCATCCTACATCCGGGACAGGGGGCTGGTGGCTACACCTTC
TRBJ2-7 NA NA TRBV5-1 CASSFGAIYEQYF TGCGCCAGCAGCTTTGGGGCAATATACGAGCAGTACTTC
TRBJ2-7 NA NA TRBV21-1 CASTPRFYEQYF TGTGCCAGCACCCCTCGCTTTTACGAGCAGTACTTC
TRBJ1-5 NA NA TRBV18 CASSPDRGNGQPQHF TGTGCCAGCTCACCGGATAGGGGAAACGGGCAGCCCCAGCATTTT
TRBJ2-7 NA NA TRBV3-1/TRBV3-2 CASSQESYPYEQYF TGTGCCAGCAGCCAAGAATCATACCCCTACGAGCAGTACTTC
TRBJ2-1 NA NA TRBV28 CASSSSRGESYNEQFF TGTGCCAGCAGTTCTAGTAGGGGAGAATCCTACAATGAGCAGTTCTTC
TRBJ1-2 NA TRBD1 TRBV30 CAWWDRGYYGYTF TGTGCCTGGTGGGACAGGGGGTACTATGGCTACACCTTC
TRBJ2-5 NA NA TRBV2 CASSEGEATQYF TGTGCCAGCAGTGAGGGGGAGGCGACCCAGTACTTC
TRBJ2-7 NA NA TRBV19 CASSIGGIYEQYF TGTGCCAGTAGTATCGGGGGAATCTACGAGCAGTACTTC
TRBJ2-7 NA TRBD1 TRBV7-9 CASSLELGQGAGEQYF TGTGCCAGCAGCTTAGAGTTGGGGCAGGGGGCTGGCGAGCAGTACTTC
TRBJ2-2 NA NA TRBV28 CASSSGYRTGELFF TGTGCCAGCAGTTCTGGCTACCGCACCGGGGAGCTGTTTTTT
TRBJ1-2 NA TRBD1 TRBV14 CASSPDRGQGGYTF TGTGCCAGCAGCCCCGACAGGGGGCAGGGAGGCTACACCTTC
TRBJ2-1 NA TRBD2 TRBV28 CASSFTSARYNEQFF TGTGCCAGCAGTTTCACTAGCGCCCGATACAATGAGCAGTTCTTC
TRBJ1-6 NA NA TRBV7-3 CASSLTTNSPLHF TGTGCCAGCAGCCTAACGACCAATTCACCCCTCCACTTT
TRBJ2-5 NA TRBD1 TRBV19 CASSVLPGTGRGETQYF TGTGCCAGTAGTGTCTTGCCCGGGACAGGGAGAGGGGAGACCCAGTACTTC
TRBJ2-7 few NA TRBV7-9 CASSFPLATHEQYF TGTGCCAGCAGCTTTCCCCTAGCAACCCACGAGCAGTACTTC
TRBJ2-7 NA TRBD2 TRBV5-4 CASSFGTTFNEQYF TGTGCCAGCAGCTTCGGGACTACCTTTAACGAGCAGTACTTC
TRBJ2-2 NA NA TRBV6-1 CASSEAGRVATGELFF TGTGCCAGCAGTGAAGCTGGCAGGGTTGCGACCGGGGAGCTGTTTTTT
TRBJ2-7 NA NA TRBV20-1 CSARSYEQYF TGCAGTGCAAGGTCCTACGAGCAGTACTTC
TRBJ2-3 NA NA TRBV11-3 CASSLDVSDTQYF TGTGCCAGCAGCTTAGATGTGTCAGATACGCAGTATTTT
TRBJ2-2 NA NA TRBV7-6 CASSLLGGVNTGELFF TGTGCCAGCAGCTTATTGGGGGGCGTTAACACCGGGGAGCTGTTTTTT
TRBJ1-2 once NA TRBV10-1 CASSDSTGFGYTF TGCGCCAGCAGTGACTCGACAGGTTTCGGCTACACCTTC
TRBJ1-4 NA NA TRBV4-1 CASSQETAFEKLFF TGCGCCAGCAGCCAAGAGACAGCCTTTGAAAAACTGTTTTTT
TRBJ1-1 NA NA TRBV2 CASSVEALGTEAFF TGTGCCAGCAGTGTAGAAGCTCTTGGCACTGAAGCTTTCTTT
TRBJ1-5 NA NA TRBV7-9 CASSLGQPNQPQHF TGTGCCAGCAGCTTAGGACAGCCTAATCAGCCCCAGCATTTT
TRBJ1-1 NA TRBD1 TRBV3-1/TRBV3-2 CASSQAVTGGEGEAFF TGTGCCAGCAGCCAAGCGGTGACAGGGGGCGAAGGTGAAGCTTTCTTT
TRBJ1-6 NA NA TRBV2 CASSETGPWNSPLHF TGTGCCAGCAGTGAAACCGGTCCTTGGAATTCACCCCTCCACTTT
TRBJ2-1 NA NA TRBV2 CASCLEGEQFF TGTGCCAGCTGCCTAGAGGGTGAGCAGTTCTTC
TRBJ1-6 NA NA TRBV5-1 CASSLDPRDSPLHF TGCGCCAGCAGCTTGGACCCTAGGGATTCACCCCTCCACTTT
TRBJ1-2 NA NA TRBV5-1 CASGTGSVGGTNYGYTF TGCGCCAGCGGTACGGGGTCCGTAGGAGGGACTAACTATGGCTACACCTTC
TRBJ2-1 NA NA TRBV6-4 CASSDLGLEQFF TGTGCCAGCAGTGACTTGGGGCTTGAGCAGTTCTTC
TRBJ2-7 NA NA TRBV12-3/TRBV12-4 CASSLDYEQYF TGTGCCAGCAGTTTAGACTACGAGCAGTACTTC
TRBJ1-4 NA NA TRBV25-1 CASSDRARGKLFF TGTGCCAGCAGTGATCGTGCCCGGGGGAAACTGTTTTTT
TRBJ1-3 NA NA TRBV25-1 CASSEPGAGNTIYF TGTGCCAGCAGTGAACCAGGGGCGGGAAACACCATATATTTT
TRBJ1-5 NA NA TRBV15 CATSRDMDSNQPQHF TGTGCCACCAGCAGAGACATGGATAGCAATCAGCCCCAGCATTTT